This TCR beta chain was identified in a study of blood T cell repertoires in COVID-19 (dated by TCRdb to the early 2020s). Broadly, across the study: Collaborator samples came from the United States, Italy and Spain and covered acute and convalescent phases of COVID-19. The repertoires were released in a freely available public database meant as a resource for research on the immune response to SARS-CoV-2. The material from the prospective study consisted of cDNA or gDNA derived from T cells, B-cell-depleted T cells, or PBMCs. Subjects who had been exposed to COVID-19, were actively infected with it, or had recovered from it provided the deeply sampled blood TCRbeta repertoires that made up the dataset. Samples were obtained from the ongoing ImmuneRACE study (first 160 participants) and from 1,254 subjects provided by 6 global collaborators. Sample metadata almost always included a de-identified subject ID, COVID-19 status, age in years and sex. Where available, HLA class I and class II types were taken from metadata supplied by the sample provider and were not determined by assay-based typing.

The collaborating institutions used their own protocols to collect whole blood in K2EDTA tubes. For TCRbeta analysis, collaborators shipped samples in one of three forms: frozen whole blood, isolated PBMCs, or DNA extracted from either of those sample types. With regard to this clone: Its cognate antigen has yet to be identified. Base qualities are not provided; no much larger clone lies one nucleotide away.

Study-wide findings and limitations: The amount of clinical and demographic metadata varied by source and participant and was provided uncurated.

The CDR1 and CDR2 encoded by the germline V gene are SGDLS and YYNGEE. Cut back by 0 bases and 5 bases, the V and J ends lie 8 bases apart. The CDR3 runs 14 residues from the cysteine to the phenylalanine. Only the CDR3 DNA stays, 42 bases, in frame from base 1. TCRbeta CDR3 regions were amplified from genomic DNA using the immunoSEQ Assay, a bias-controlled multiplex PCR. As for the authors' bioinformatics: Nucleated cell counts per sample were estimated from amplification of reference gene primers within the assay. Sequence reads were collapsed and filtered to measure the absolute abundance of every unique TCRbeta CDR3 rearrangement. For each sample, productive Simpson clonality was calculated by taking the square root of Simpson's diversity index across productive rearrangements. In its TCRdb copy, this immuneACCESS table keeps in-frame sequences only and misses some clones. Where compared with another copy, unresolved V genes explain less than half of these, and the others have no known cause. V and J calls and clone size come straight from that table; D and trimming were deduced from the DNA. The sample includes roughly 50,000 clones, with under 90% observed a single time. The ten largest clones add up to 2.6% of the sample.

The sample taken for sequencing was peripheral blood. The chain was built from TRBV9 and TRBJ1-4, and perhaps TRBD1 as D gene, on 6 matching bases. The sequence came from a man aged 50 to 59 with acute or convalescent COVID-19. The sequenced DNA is TGTGCCAGCAGCGTAGGGCAGGGGAATGAAAAACTGTTTTTT. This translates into CASSVGQGNEKLFF.